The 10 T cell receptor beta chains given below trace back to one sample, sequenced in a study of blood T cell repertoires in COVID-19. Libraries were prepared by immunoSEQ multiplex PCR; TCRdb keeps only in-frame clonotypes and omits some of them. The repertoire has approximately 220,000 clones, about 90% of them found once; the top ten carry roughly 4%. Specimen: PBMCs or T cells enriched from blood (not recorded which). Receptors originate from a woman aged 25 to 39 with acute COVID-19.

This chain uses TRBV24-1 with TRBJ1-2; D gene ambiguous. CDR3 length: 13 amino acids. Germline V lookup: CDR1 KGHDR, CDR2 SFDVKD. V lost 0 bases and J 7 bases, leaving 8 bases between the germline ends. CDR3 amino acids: CATSDLDRGGYTF. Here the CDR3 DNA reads TGTGCCACCAGTGATTTGGACCGGGGTGGCTACACCTTC.

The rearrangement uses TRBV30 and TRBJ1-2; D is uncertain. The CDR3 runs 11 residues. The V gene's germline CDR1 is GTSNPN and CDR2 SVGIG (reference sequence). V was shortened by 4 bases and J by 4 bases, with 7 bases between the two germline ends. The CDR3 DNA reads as TGTGCCTGGACGGGAGTCTATGGCTACACCTTC. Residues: CAWTGVYGYTF.

The CDR3 DNA reads TGTGCCAGCTCACCGGACAGGGGCCGCTTACCCTATGGCTACACCTTC. Its translation is CASSPDRGRLPYGYTF. The chain employs TRBV18 and TRBJ1-2; 9 bases fit TRBD1. This CDR3 is built from 16 residues. Trimming cost V 3 bases and J 4 bases; bases outside gene matches: 9. From germline, CDR1 is KGHSH and CDR2 LQKENI.

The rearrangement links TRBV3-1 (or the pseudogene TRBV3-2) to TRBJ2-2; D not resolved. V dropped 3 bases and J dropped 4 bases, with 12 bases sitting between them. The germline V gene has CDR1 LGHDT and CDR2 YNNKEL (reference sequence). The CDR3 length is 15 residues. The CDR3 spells CASSHMGTSTGELFF. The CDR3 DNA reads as TGTGCCAGCAGCCACATGGGCACTTCCACCGGGGAGCTGTTTTTT.

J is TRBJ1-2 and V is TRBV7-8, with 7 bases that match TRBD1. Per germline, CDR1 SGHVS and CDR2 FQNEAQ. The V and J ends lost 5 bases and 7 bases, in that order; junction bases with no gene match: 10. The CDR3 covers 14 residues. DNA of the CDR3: TGTGCCAGCAGCCTGACAAACAGGGGTCCTGGCTACACCTTC. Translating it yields CASSLTNRGPGYTF.

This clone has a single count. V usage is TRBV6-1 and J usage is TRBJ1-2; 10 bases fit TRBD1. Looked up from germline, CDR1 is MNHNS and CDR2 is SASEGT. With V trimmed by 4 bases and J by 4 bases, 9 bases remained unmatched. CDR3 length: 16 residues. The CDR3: CASSATGGPNLYGYTF. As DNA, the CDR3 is TGTGCCAGCAGTGCGACAGGGGGCCCTAACCTCTATGGCTACACCTTC.

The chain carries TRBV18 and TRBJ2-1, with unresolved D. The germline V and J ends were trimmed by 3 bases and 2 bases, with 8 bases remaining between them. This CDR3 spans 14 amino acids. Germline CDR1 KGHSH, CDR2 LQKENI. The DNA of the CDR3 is TGTGCCAGCTCACCGGCGGAGACCTACAATGAGCAGTTCTTC. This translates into CASSPAETYNEQFF.

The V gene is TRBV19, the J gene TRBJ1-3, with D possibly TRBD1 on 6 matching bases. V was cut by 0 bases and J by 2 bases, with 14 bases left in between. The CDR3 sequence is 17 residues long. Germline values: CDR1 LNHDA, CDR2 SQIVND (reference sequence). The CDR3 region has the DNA TGTGCCAGTAGTATAGACAGGGGAGACAGAGCTGGAAACACCATATATTTT. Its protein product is CASSIDRGDRAGNTIYF.

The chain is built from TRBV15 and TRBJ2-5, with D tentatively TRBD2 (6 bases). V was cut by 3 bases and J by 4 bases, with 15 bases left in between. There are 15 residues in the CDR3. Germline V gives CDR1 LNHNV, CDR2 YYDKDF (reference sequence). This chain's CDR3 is CATSREGQGRETQYF. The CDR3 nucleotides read TGTGCCACCAGCAGGGAGGGGCAGGGAAGAGAGACCCAGTACTTC. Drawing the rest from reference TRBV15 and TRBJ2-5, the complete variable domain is DAMVIQNPRYQVTQFGKPVTLSCSQTLNHNVMYWYQQKSSQAPKLLFHYYDKDFNNEADTPDNFQSRRPNTSFCFLDIRSPGLGDTAMYLCATSREGQGRETQYFGPGTRLLVL.

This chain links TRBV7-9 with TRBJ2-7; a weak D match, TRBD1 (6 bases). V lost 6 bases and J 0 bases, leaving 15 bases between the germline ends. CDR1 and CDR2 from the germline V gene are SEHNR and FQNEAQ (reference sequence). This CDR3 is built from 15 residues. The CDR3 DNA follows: TGTGCCAGCAGTCCCCGACAGGCAGGCTCCTACGAGCAGTACTTC. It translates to CASSPRQAGSYEQYF.